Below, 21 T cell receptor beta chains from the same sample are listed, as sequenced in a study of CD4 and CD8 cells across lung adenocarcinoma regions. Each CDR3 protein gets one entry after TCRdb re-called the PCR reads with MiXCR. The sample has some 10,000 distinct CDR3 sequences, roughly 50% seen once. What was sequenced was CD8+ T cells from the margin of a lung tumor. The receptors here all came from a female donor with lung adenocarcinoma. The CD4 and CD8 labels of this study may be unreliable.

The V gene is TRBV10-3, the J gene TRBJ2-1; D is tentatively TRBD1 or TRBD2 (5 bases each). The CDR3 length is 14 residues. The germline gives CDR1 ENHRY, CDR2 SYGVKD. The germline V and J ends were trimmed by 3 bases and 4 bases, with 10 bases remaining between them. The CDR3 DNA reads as TGTGCCATCAGTGATGGGGACGGTTACAATGAGCAGTTCTTC. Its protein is CAISDGDGYNEQFF.

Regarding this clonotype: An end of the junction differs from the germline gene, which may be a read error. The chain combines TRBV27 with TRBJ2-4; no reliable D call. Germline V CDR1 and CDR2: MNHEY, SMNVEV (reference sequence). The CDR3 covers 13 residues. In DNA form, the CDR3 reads TGTGCCAGCGGTTTGCGACTCAAAGATATGCAGTATTTC. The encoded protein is CASGLRLKDMQYF.

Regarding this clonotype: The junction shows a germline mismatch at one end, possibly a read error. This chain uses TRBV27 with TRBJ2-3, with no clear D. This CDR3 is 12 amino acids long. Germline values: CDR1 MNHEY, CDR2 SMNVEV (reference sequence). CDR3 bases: TGTGCCAGCAGTCGTTTGCACGAGACGCAGTACTTT. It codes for CASSRLHETQYF.

The CDR3 is CASSPTNYNEQYF. CDR3 bases: TGTGCCAGCAGTCCCACTAATTACAATGAGCAGTACTTC. This sequence joins TRBV27 and TRBJ2-1; no clear D. The DNA end is more similar to TRBJ2-7, so the J call may be wrong. The germline CDR1 and CDR2 sequences are MNHEY and SMNVEV (reference sequence). This CDR3 is 13 amino acids long.

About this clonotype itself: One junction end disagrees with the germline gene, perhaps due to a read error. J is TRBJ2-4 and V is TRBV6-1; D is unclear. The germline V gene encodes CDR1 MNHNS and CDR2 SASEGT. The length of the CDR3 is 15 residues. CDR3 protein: CASSEMARGRDIQYF. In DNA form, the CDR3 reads TGTGCCAGCAGTGAAATGGCTCGCGGCAGAGACATCCAGTACTTC.

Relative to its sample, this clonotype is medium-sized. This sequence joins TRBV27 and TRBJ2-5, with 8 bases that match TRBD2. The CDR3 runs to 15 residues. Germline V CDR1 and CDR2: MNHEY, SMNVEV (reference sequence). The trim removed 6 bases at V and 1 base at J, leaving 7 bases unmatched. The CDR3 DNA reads TGTGCCAGCAGGCTAGCGGGCGGCCCCCAAGAGACCCAGTACTTC. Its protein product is CASRLAGGPQETQYF.

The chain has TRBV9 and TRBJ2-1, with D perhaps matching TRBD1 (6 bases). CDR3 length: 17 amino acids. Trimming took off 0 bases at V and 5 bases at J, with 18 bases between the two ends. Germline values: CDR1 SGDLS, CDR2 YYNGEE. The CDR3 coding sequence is TGTGCCAGCAGCGTAGCGGGTTCTGGGAAGGGGGACAATGAGCAGTTCTTC. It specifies CASSVAGSGKGDNEQFF.

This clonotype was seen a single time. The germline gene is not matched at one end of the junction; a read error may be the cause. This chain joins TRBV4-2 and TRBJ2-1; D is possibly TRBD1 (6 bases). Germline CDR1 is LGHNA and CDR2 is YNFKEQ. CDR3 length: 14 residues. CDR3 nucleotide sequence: TGTGCCAGCAGCCTTCGGTCGGGACACCATACGCAGTATTTC. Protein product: CASSLRSGHHTQYF.

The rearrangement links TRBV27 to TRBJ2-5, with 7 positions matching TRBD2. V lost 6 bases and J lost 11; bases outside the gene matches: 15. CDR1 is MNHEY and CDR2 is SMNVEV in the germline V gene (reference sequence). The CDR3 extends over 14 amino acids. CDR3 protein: CASRMGGSYNEQYF. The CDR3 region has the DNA TGTGCCAGCAGAATGGGGGGGTCCTACAATGAGCAGTACTTC.

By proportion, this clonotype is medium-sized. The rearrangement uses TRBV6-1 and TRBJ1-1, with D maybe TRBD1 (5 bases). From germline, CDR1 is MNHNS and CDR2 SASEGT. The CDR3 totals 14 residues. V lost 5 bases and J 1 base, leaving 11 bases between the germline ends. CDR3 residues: CASSPGTENTEAFF. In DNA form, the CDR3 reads TGTGCCAGCAGTCCCGGGACGGAGAACACTGAAGCTTTCTTT.

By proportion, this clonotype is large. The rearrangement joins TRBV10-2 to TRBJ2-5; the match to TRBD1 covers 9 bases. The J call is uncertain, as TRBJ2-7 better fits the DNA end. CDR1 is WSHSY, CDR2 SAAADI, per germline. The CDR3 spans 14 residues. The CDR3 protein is CASSGKGQGYEQYF. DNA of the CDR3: TGCGCCAGCAGTGGTAAGGGACAGGGATACGAGCAGTACTTC.

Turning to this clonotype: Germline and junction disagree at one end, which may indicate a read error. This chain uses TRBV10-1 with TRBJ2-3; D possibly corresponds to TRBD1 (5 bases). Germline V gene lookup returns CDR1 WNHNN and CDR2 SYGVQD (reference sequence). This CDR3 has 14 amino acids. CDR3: CAGNVGQDPETQYF. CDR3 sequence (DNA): TGCGCGGGGAACGTGGGGCAAGACCCAGAGACGCAGTACTTT.

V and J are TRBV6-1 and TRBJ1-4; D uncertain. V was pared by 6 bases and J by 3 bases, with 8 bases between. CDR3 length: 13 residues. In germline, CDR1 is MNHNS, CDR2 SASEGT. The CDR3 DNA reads TGTGCCAGCAGCCGGGGTTCTAATGAAAAACTGTTTTTT. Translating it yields CASSRGSNEKLFF.

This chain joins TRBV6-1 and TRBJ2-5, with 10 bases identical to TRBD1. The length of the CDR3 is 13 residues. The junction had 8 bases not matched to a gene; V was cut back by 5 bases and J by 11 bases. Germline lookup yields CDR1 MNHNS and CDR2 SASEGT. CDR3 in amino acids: CASSTRTGGKQYF. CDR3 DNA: TGTGCCAGCAGTACCCGGACAGGGGGTAAGCAGTACTTC.

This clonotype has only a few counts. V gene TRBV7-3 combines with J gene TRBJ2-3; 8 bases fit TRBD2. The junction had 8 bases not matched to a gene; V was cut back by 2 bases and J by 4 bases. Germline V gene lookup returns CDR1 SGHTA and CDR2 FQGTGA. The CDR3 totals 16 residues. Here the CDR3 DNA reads TGTGCCAGCAGCTTAGGGGGCGGGAGGAGTTCAGATACGCAGTATTTT. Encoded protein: CASSLGGGRSSDTQYF.

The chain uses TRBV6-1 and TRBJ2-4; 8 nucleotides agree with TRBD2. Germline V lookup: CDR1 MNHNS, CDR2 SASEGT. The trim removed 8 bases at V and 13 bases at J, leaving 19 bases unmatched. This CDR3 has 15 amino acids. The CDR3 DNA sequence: TGTGCCAGCGGTGCGGGGGGCCCCCACAAAGATACGCAGTACTTC. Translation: CASGAGGPHKDTQYF.

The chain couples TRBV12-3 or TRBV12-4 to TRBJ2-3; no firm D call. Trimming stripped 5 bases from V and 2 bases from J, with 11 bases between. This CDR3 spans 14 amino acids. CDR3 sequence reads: CASSPVIATDTQYF. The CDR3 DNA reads TGTGCCAGCAGTCCTGTAATAGCCACAGATACGCAGTATTTT.

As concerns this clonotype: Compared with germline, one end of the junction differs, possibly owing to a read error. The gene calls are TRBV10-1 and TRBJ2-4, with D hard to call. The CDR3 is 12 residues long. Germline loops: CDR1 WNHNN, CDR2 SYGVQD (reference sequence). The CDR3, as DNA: TGCGCGGGCGGCCGTGCCAAAAATATGCAGTATTTC. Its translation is CAGGRAKNMQYF.

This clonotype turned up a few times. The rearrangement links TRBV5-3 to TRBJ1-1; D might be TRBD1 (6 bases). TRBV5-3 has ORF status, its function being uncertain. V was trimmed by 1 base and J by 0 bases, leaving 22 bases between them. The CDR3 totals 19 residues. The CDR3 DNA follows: TGTGCCAGAAGCTTGAAACAGGGAGGAAACCTCATCATGAACACTGAAGCTTTCTTT. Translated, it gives CARSLKQGGNLIMNTEAFF.

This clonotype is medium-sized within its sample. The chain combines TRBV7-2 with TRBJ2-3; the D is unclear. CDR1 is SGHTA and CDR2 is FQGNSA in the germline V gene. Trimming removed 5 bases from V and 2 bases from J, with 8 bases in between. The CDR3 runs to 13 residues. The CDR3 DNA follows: TGTGCCAGCAGCCGAATACTCACAGATACGCAGTATTTT. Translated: CASSRILTDTQYF.

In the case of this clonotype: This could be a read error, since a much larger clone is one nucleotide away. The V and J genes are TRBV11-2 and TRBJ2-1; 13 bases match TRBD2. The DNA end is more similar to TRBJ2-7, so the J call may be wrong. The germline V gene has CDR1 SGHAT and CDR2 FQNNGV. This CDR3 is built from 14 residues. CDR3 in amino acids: CASTWTSGSNEQYF. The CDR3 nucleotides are TGTGCCAGCACCTGGACTAGCGGGAGTAATGAGCAGTACTTC.